One sample yielded the 24 T cell receptor beta chains listed below, sequenced in a study of cytomegalovirus exposure and HLA in healthy donors. Sequenced by immunoSEQ multiplex PCR; TCRdb stores in-frame clones only, minus some. Of some 130,000 clones listed, 94% are singletons. The source material was PBMCs. The receptors originated from a man between 18 and 29 years old in good health and CMV-seropositive.

This sequence joins TRBV21-1 and TRBJ1-2. TRBV21-1 is shown as a pseudogene. The CDR3 contains 14 residues. The CDR3 region has the DNA TGTGCCAGCACCGGGAGGGGAACCAACTATGGCTACACCTTC. Amino acids: CASTGRGTNYGYTF.

This chain uses TRBV28 with TRBJ1-1; TRBD1 agrees at 9 bases. The CDR3 is 15 residues long. CDR1 and CDR2 from the germline V gene are MDHEN and SYDVKM. V lost 5 bases and J lost 3; bases outside the gene matches: 7. The CDR3 sequence is CASSGDRVKYTEAFF. Written as DNA, the CDR3 is TGTGCCAGCAGTGGGGACAGGGTAAAATACACTGAAGCTTTCTTT.

In the case of this clone: Relative to the germline gene, one junction end is altered; a read error may explain this. This chain links TRBV15 with TRBJ2-3; 11 nucleotides align to TRBD2. The germline V gene encodes CDR1 LNHNV and CDR2 YYDKDF (reference sequence). The CDR3 has 16 amino acids. The CDR3 nucleotides are TGTGCCACCAGAAGAGAACTAGCGGGAGTCGCTGATACGCAGTATTTT. Residues: CATRRELAGVADTQYF.

V is TRBV11-3 and J is TRBJ1-3; TRBD1 matches 10 bases. The CDR3 has 15 amino acids. CDR1 is SGHNT and CDR2 is YENEEA in the germline V gene. Trimming cost V 5 bases and J 2 bases; bases outside gene matches: 3. Here the CDR3 DNA reads TGTGCCAGCAGCGCGGGACAGGGGACTGGAAACACCATATATTTT. Residues: CASSAGQGTGNTIYF.

The rearrangement uses TRBV28 and TRBJ2-1; 7 bases agree with TRBD1. V trimming: 3 bases; J trimming: 7 bases; junction bases outside the gene matches: 15. This CDR3 region has 17 residues. Germline V gene data show CDR1 as MDHEN and CDR2 as SYDVKM. DNA of the CDR3: TGTGCCAGCAGTTTGATCCGGCCAGGGGGTTTGAGGAATGAGCAGTTCTTC. Translating it yields CASSLIRPGGLRNEQFF.

J is TRBJ2-7 and V is TRBV29-1; 7 nucleotides line up with TRBD2. Germline CDR1 SQVTM, CDR2 ANQGSEA. CDR3 length: 15 amino acids. Trimming took 1 base from V and 6 from J; bases not matched to a gene: 12. The CDR3 DNA is TGCAGCGTTGAAGGGGCGGCGGGAGCTGATGGCGAGCAGTACTTC. This translates into CSVEGAAGADGEQYF.

This chain joins TRBV4-2 and TRBJ1-1; 9 nucleotides align to TRBD1. V trimming: 2 bases; J trimming: 9 bases; junction bases outside the gene matches: 10. Germline V gene lookup returns CDR1 LGHNA and CDR2 YNFKEQ. The CDR3 has 15 residues. The CDR3 loop reads CASSQPPGTGQQAFF. CDR3 DNA sequence: TGTGCCAGCAGCCAACCTCCTGGGACAGGGCAGCAAGCTTTCTTT.

J is TRBJ2-2 and V is TRBV5-1, with D possibly TRBD1 on 6 matching bases. The CDR3 has 15 residues. The V gene lost 7 bases and the J gene lost 1 base, with 14 bases spanning the gap. Germline V gives CDR1 SGHRS, CDR2 YFSETQ. The CDR3 sequence is CASALQGLNTGELFF. The CDR3 bases are TGCGCCAGCGCATTACAGGGTCTGAACACCGGGGAGCTGTTTTTT.

The rearrangement links TRBV5-1 to TRBJ2-2; 11 bases map to TRBD2. Germline V gene sequence: CDR1 SGHRS, CDR2 YFSETQ. V was clipped by 1 base and J by 0 bases; unmatched bases: 2. There are 17 residues in the CDR3. Here the CDR3 DNA reads TGCGCCAGCAGCTTGCGACTAGCGGGATCGAACACCGGGGAGCTGTTTTTT. Translated: CASSLRLAGSNTGELFF.

V and J are TRBV2 and TRBJ2-3; a weak D match, TRBD1 (6 bases). The V and J ends lost 4 bases and 1 base respectively, with 12 bases between them. The CDR3 length is 15 residues. CDR1 is SNHLY, CDR2 FYNNEI, per germline. The CDR3 nucleotides read TGTGCCAGCAGTGCACAGGGTGGAGGCACAGATACGCAGTATTTT. Amino acids: CASSAQGGGTDTQYF.

The rearrangement links TRBV6-6 to TRBJ1-1; no clear D gene. The CDR3 has 13 amino acids. CDR1 is MNHNY, CDR2 SVGAGI, per germline (reference sequence). Trimming pared 4 bases from V and 0 bases from J, leaving 6 bases between. CDR3 amino acids: CASSFGMNTEAFF. DNA for the CDR3: TGTGCCAGCAGTTTTGGCATGAACACTGAAGCTTTCTTT.

CDR3: CASSTPVIGGSLHF. CDR3 coding DNA: TGTGCCAGCAGCACACCCGTTATCGGAGGATCCCTCCACTTT. This sequence joins TRBV6-5 and TRBJ1-6; D call uncertain. This CDR3 contains 14 residues. From germline, CDR1 is MNHEY and CDR2 SVGAGI. The V and J ends lost 6 bases and 14 bases respectively, with 20 bases between them.

The rearrangement joins TRBV28 to TRBJ1-1, with 7 bases aligning to TRBD1. CDR1 is MDHEN and CDR2 is SYDVKM in the germline V gene. With V trimmed by 8 bases and J by 3 bases, 6 bases remained unmatched. This CDR3 is 13 amino acids long. The CDR3 nucleotides are TGTGCCAGCCAAGGGGGCTACGACACTGAAGCTTTCTTT. Protein sequence: CASQGGYDTEAFF.

As for this clone: Other DNA sequences of this sample code for an identical CDR3. The chain recombines TRBV4-1 with TRBJ2-2; weak D call: TRBD2 (6 bases). The CDR3 has 14 amino acids. Germline-derived CDR1 and CDR2 are MGHRA and YSYEKL. V shed 4 bases and J shed 2 bases, with 8 bases lying between them. The CDR3 spells CASSRDSNTGELFF. In nucleotides, the CDR3 is TGCGCCAGCAGCCGGGACTCTAACACCGGGGAGCTGTTTTTT.

For this clone: This specimen includes other DNA sequences encoding the same CDR3. J is TRBJ1-2 and V is TRBV28; possible D gene TRBD1, 5 bases. Per the germline V gene, CDR1 is MDHEN and CDR2 is SYDVKM. CDR3 length: 12 amino acids. V was cut by 2 bases and J by 4 bases, with 5 bases left in between. In DNA, the CDR3 is TGTGCCAGCAGTTTACAGGGCTATGGCTACACCTTC. Its protein is CASSLQGYGYTF.

As for this clone: At one end, the junction sequence differs from germline, possibly due to a read error. This rearrangement joins TRBV5-1 to TRBJ2-7, with 8 bases fitting TRBD2. The CDR3 is 14 residues long. Germline CDR1 is SGHRS and CDR2 is YFSETQ. The CDR3: CASSLVETTGTRSF. The CDR3 coding sequence is TGCGCCAGCAGCTTGGTTGAGACAACCGGGACTAGGTCCTTC.

J is TRBJ2-1 and V is TRBV7-6; D is perhaps TRBD1 (6 bases). Trimming left V 1 base short and J 8 bases short, with 18 bases between. Germline lookup yields CDR1 SGHVS and CDR2 FNYEAQ. The CDR3 sequence is 16 residues long. CDR3 sequence (DNA): TGTGCCAGCAGCTTAGTGATGGGGGCCTCAGGGGATGAGCAGTTCTTC. Encoded protein: CASSLVMGASGDEQFF.

The V and J genes are TRBV27 and TRBJ2-7; no clear D. The CDR3 runs 13 residues. Germline CDR1 is MNHEY and CDR2 is SMNVEV (reference sequence). V was trimmed by 6 bases and J by 2 bases, leaving 11 bases between them. CDR3 region: CASSLMSTYEQYF. The CDR3 DNA sequence: TGTGCCAGCAGCCTCATGAGTACCTACGAGCAGTACTTC.

The chain combines TRBV28 with TRBJ2-3; D is possibly TRBD1 (5 bases). V gave up 3 bases and J gave up 9 bases, with 10 bases separating them. The CDR3 totals 12 residues. CDR1 and CDR2 (germline): MDHEN, SYDVKM. In DNA, the CDR3 is TGTGCCAGCAGTTTCTCAGACAGAACGCAGTATTTT. Translated, it gives CASSFSDRTQYF.

This rearrangement joins TRBV4-2 to TRBJ2-2; 8 bases line up with TRBD2. V lost 5 bases and J lost 4; bases outside the gene matches: 9. CDR3 length: 16 amino acids. CDR1 and CDR2 (germline): LGHNA, YNFKEQ. The CDR3 here is CASSSLGAGGTGELFF. The DNA of the CDR3 is TGTGCCAGCAGCTCCCTCGGTGCGGGAGGCACCGGGGAGCTGTTTTTT.

This clone has a single count. This chain connects TRBV29-1 to TRBJ1-5, with D perhaps matching TRBD1 (5 bases). V dropped 5 bases and J dropped 0 bases, with 11 bases sitting between them. CDR1 SQVTM and CDR2 ANQGSEA come from the germline V gene. CDR3 length: 14 residues. CDR3 DNA: TGCAGCGTTCGTAGGGGTGGTAGCAATCAGCCCCAGCATTTT. Translating gives CSVRRGGSNQPQHF. The full variable domain, completed using reference TRBV29-1 and TRBJ1-5, is SAVISQKPSRDICQRGTSLTIQCQVDSQVTMMFWYRQQPGQSLTLIATANQGSEATYESGFVIDKFPISRPNLTFSTLTVSNMSPEDSSIYLCSVRRGGSNQPQHFGDGTRLSIL.

The chain carries TRBV30 and TRBJ2-7, with 8 bases aligning to TRBD2. CDR1 and CDR2 from the germline V gene are GTSNPN and SVGIG (reference sequence). J lost 5 bases, V lost 1 base, and 4 bases had no gene match. The CDR3 is made up of 13 amino acids. The CDR3 loop is CAWSEREGNEQYF. DNA of the CDR3: TGTGCCTGGAGTGAACGGGAGGGGAACGAGCAGTACTTC.

The chain uses TRBV7-9 and TRBJ2-3; maybe TRBD2 (5 bases). Germline CDR1 and CDR2: SEHNR and FQNEAQ (reference sequence). Trimming cost V 10 bases and J 0 bases, with 14 bases left between them. The CDR3 runs to 14 residues. The CDR3 sequence is CAIPQDSSTDTQYF. For the CDR3, the DNA is TGTGCCATCCCGCAGGACTCGAGCACAGATACGCAGTATTTT.

The V and J genes are TRBV5-1 and TRBJ1-2, with 8 positions matching TRBD1. V lost 3 bases to trimming and J lost 2 bases; unmatched junction nucleotides: 6. The germline V gene has CDR1 SGHRS and CDR2 YFSETQ. The CDR3 sequence is 15 residues long. CDR3 sequence (DNA): TGCGCCAGCAGCTCCCGACAGGGGCTAAACTATGGCTACACCTTC. Protein product: CASSSRQGLNYGYTF.